One sample yielded the 22 T cell receptor beta chains listed below, sequenced in a study of blood T cell repertoires in COVID-19. Sequenced by immunoSEQ multiplex PCR; TCRdb stores in-frame clones only, minus some. Of under 130,000 clones in the sample, approximately 88% were seen once. The sample comprised peripheral blood. Receptor source: a woman aged 55-69 years with acute or convalescent COVID-19.

This chain connects TRBV29-1 to TRBJ1-2, with 8 bases fitting TRBD1. The J segment lost 6 bases and the V segment lost 7 bases, leaving 4 bases of the junction unmatched. The CDR3 is 11 amino acids. Germline V gene lookup returns CDR1 SQVTM and CDR2 ANQGSEA. Here the CDR3 reads CSATTGDGYTF. In DNA form, the CDR3 reads TGCAGCGCAACGACAGGGGATGGCTACACCTTC.

The V call is TRBV5-4, the J call TRBJ2-2; 12 bases map to TRBD2. Unmatched junction bases numbered 1, after V lost 0 bases and J lost 7 bases. Germline values: CDR1 SGHNT, CDR2 YYREEE (reference sequence). The CDR3 contains 15 residues. The CDR3 DNA reads TGTGCCAGCAGCTTGGGGGGACTAGCGGGCGGGGAGCTGTTTTTT. Translating it yields CASSLGGLAGGELFF.

The V gene is TRBV15, the J gene TRBJ1-2; maybe TRBD1 (5 bases). V shed 0 bases and J shed 7 bases, with 21 bases lying between them. The germline V gene encodes CDR1 LNHNV and CDR2 YYDKDF (reference sequence). This CDR3 has 17 amino acids. The CDR3 nucleotides read TGTGCCACCAGCAGAGATGGGGGAGGACTTTCAATCGGTGGCTACACCTTC. The encoded protein is CATSRDGGGLSIGGYTF.

The rearrangement joins TRBV5-4 to TRBJ1-2, with TRBD1 matching 11 bases. Germline V gene sequence: CDR1 SGHNT, CDR2 YYREEE (reference sequence). With 3 bases clipped from V and 4 bases from J, the junction kept 5 bases outside the gene matches. The CDR3 has 15 amino acids. For the CDR3, the DNA is TGTGCCAGCAGCTCACCGGGACAGGGGGTCTATGGCTACACCTTC. It encodes CASSSPGQGVYGYTF.

The CDR3 nucleotides read TGTGCCAGCAGCCGGACAGGAAGCGGCTACGAGCAGTACTTC. This sequence encodes CASSRTGSGYEQYF. The chain is built from TRBV7-9 and TRBJ2-7; TRBD1 matches 7 bases. Germline CDR1 reads SEHNR; CDR2 reads FQNEAQ (reference sequence). Unmatched junction bases numbered 7, after V lost 5 bases and J lost 3 bases. The CDR3 totals 14 residues.

This sequence joins TRBV12-3 or TRBV12-4 and TRBJ1-6, with no clear D. V was clipped by 3 bases and J by 14 bases, with 8 bases between them. This CDR3 is built from 11 residues. CDR3 in amino acids: CASSLGGTLHF. The CDR3 DNA reads TGTGCCAGCAGTTTGGGCGGGACCCTCCACTTT.

The chain uses TRBV19 and TRBJ1-1; TRBD1 might be the D (5 bases). Trimming removed 3 bases at V and 7 bases at J, with 12 bases between. Germline CDR1 LNHDA, CDR2 SQIVND (reference sequence). The CDR3 loop spans 13 amino acids. This chain's CDR3 is CASSIVGAFEAFF. The CDR3 nucleotides read TGTGCCAGTAGTATCGTAGGGGCATTTGAAGCTTTCTTT. The full variable domain, with the rest looked up from reference TRBV19 and TRBJ1-1, is DGGITQSPKYLFRKEGQNVTLSCEQNLNHDAMYWYRQDPGQGLRLIYYSQIVNDFQKGDIAEGYSVSREKKESFPLTVTSAQKNPTAFYLCASSIVGAFEAFFGQGTRLTVV.

This chain links TRBV19 with TRBJ1-1; tentatively, D is TRBD1 (6 bases). In germline, CDR1 is LNHDA, CDR2 SQIVND (reference sequence). V dropped 5 bases and J dropped 3 bases, with 16 bases sitting between them. The CDR3 sequence is 15 residues long. CDR3: CASSRLGKGDTEAFF. DNA for the CDR3: TGTGCCAGTAGTCGCCTTGGAAAGGGGGACACTGAAGCTTTCTTT.

The V call is TRBV30, the J call TRBJ2-7; 11 bases agree with TRBD1. The CDR3 is 14 residues long. Germline-derived CDR1 and CDR2 are GTSNPN and SVGIG (reference sequence). The J segment lost 7 bases and the V segment lost 3 bases, leaving 8 bases of the junction unmatched. CDR3 DNA sequence: TGTGCCTGGAGCCCGGGACAGGGGGTGAGGGAGCAGTACTTC. Its translation is CAWSPGQGVREQYF. Complete variable domain (other parts from reference TRBV30 and TRBJ2-7): SQTIHQWPATLVQPVGSPLSLECTVEGTSNPNLYWYRQAAGRGLQLLFYSVGIGQISSEVPQNLSASRPQDRQFILSSKKLLLSDSGFYLCAWSPGQGVREQYFGPGTRLTVT.

The rearrangement links TRBV29-1 to TRBJ1-1, with 10 bases aligning to TRBD1. Germline-derived CDR1 and CDR2 are SQVTM and ANQGSEA. There are 13 residues in the CDR3. Trimming cost V 4 bases and J 5 bases; bases outside gene matches: 4. Here the CDR3 reads CSVADRGLTEAFF. The CDR3 DNA follows: TGCAGCGTTGCGGACAGGGGGTTGACTGAAGCTTTCTTT.

The chain couples TRBV9 to TRBJ2-1; no reliable D call. V was trimmed by 1 base and J by 9 bases, leaving 8 bases between them. The CDR3 contains 12 residues. Germline CDR1 reads SGDLS; CDR2 reads YYNGEE. The CDR3 here is CASSVTLREQFF. In DNA form, the CDR3 reads TGTGCCAGCAGCGTAACCCTGCGTGAGCAGTTCTTC.

This clone is a singleton in its sample. V gene TRBV29-1 combines with J gene TRBJ2-1; TRBD2 agrees at 12 bases. In germline, CDR1 is SQVTM, CDR2 ANQGSEA. The junction had 10 bases not matched to a gene; V was cut back by 8 bases and J by 5 bases. The CDR3 runs 15 residues. CDR3 bases: TGCAGCTTGGATGGACTAGCGGGATTAAACAATGAGCAGTTCTTC. Translating it yields CSLDGLAGLNNEQFF.

The chain links TRBV5-6 to TRBJ1-1; TRBD1 is a possible D gene (5 bases). The CDR3 runs 16 residues. CDR1 SGHDT and CDR2 YYEEEE come from the germline V gene. Trimming stripped 0 bases from V and 4 bases from J, with 16 bases between. The DNA for the CDR3 is TGTGCCAGCAGCTTGGGCTGGGCCCGGGGGGGCACTGAAGCTTTCTTT. Translating it yields CASSLGWARGGTEAFF. Based on the CDR3 plus reference TRBV5-6 and TRBJ1-1, the full variable domain is DAGVTQSPTHLIKTRGQQVTLRCSPKSGHDTVSWYQQALGQGPQFIFQYYEEEERQRGNFPDRFSGHQFPNYSSELNVNALLLGDSALYLCASSLGWARGGTEAFFGQGTRLTVV.

The chain carries TRBV6-5 and TRBJ1-1, with TRBD1 identical over 8 bases. V was pared by 5 bases and J by 3 bases, with 8 bases of the junction left unmatched. This CDR3 is 15 amino acids long. CDR1 and CDR2 from the germline V gene are MNHEY and SVGAGI. The CDR3 region has the DNA TGTGCCAGCAGTCCCTCCCGGACAGGGTACACTGAAGCTTTCTTT. Translated, it gives CASSPSRTGYTEAFF.

This clone was observed once. The chain has TRBV19 and TRBJ1-5, with D hard to call. The CDR3 is made up of 13 amino acids. The germline V gene encodes CDR1 LNHDA and CDR2 SQIVND (reference sequence). Trimming took 7 bases from V and 3 from J, leaving 10 bases between them. The CDR3 here is CASKRQANQPQHF. Here the CDR3 DNA reads TGTGCCAGTAAACGGCAGGCCAATCAGCCCCAGCATTTT.

Only one count was recorded for this clone. V gene TRBV18 combines with J gene TRBJ2-5; TRBD1 might be the D (5 bases). Germline-derived CDR1 and CDR2 are KGHSH and LQKENI. The CDR3 has 15 amino acids. Deletions cut 0 bases from V and 1 base from J, with 9 bases between. The CDR3 DNA follows: TGTGCCAGCTCACCACCCCTGACAGCCCAAGAGACCCAGTACTTC. It codes for CASSPPLTAQETQYF.

This clone was seen once. The chain carries TRBV24-1 and TRBJ2-2, with 10 bases fitting TRBD1. V was pared by 9 bases and J by 4 bases, with 10 bases of the junction left unmatched. This CDR3 spans 16 amino acids. Germline assignment: CDR1 KGHDR and CDR2 SFDVKD. The CDR3 sequence: CATDTGTGVSTGELFF. DNA of the CDR3: TGTGCCACCGACACCGGGACAGGGGTCTCCACCGGGGAGCTGTTTTTT.

V is TRBV5-4 and J is TRBJ2-2; TRBD2 matches at 13 bases. V lost 4 bases to trimming and J lost 4 bases; unmatched junction nucleotides: 10. The CDR3 is made up of 18 amino acids. Germline lookup yields CDR1 SGHNT and CDR2 YYREEE (reference sequence). In DNA form, the CDR3 reads TGTGCCAGCAGCCTGGGGACTAGCGGGGTCCTCGGCACCGGGGAGCTGTTTTTT. Its protein product is CASSLGTSGVLGTGELFF.

This clone has a single count. The rearrangement joins TRBV6-5 to TRBJ1-1, with D possibly TRBD1 on 5 matching bases. This CDR3 spans 14 amino acids. The germline V gene encodes CDR1 MNHEY and CDR2 SVGAGI. Trimming left V 2 bases short and J 5 bases short, with 12 bases between. The CDR3 sequence is CASSYGGARTEAFF. CDR3 DNA sequence: TGTGCCAGCAGTTACGGTGGGGCGCGGACTGAAGCTTTCTTT.

The genes are TRBV6-6 and TRBJ2-3, with D perhaps TRBD1 (6 bases). This CDR3 is built from 14 residues. CDR1 and CDR2 (germline): MNHNY, SVGAGI (reference sequence). Trimming took 0 bases from V and 3 from J, leaving 7 bases between them. Here the CDR3 reads CASSYSTGTDTQYF. DNA for the CDR3: TGTGCCAGCAGTTACTCAACAGGGACAGATACGCAGTATTTT.

The genes are TRBV5-1 and TRBJ1-1; D might be TRBD1 (5 bases). The ends were cut back, 7 bases at V and 2 bases at J, with 12 bases in the middle. The germline CDR1 and CDR2 sequences are SGHRS and YFSETQ. The length of the CDR3 is 13 residues. As DNA, the CDR3 is TGCGCCAGCGGTAGCGGGGCTAACACTGAAGCTTTCTTT. It is translated as CASGSGANTEAFF.

DNA for the CDR3: TGTGCCTGGAGTGTGGCGGGACAGGGAGGTTCACCCCTCCACTTT. It codes for CAWSVAGQGGSPLHF. The V call is TRBV30, the J call TRBJ1-6; 9 nucleotides agree with TRBD1. Germline-derived CDR1 and CDR2 are GTSNPN and SVGIG (reference sequence). Unmatched junction bases numbered 6, after V lost 0 bases and J lost 9 bases. The CDR3 consists of 15 residues.